The 3 T cell receptor beta chains below were found in one sample sequenced in a study of blood T cell repertoires in COVID-19 (TCRdb year 2020). Library generation was performed with the immunoSEQ multiplex PCR assay. TCRdb obtained this table from immuneACCESS and retained in-frame rearrangements with V and J assigned. These tables miss some clones; where compared with another copy, unresolved V genes account for less than half of the shortfall, and the remainder is unexplained. In all, the sample holds 150,000 to 160,000 clones, and around 83% of those were seen once. Roughly 12% of the sample lies in the top ten. The sample was peripheral blood. These receptors originate from a woman aged 55 to 70 with COVID-19, enrolled during active disease.

The chain recombines TRBV18 with TRBJ1-1, with unresolved D. CDR1 KGHSH and CDR2 LQKENI come from the germline V gene. Trimming cost V 0 bases and J 0 bases, with 2 bases left between them. The CDR3 loop spans 13 amino acids. This chain's CDR3 is CASSPPLNTEAFF. The CDR3 coding sequence is TGTGCCAGCTCACCACCCTTGAACACTGAAGCTTTCTTT.

This chain connects TRBV7-3 to TRBJ2-1; D is ambiguous. This CDR3 spans 13 amino acids. Germline V gene data show CDR1 as SGHTA and CDR2 as FQGTGA. The V gene lost 4 bases and the J gene lost 9 bases, with 13 bases spanning the gap. The CDR3 bases are TGTGCCAGCAGCTCGACTCCTTTGGGTGAGCAGTTCTTC. Its translation is CASSSTPLGEQFF. The complete variable domain, with remaining parts taken from reference TRBV7-3 and TRBJ2-1, reads GAGVSQTPSNKVTEKGKYVELRCDPISGHTALYWYRQSLGQGPEFLIYFQGTGAADDSGLPNDRFFAVRPEGSVSTLKIQRTERGDSAVYLCASSSTPLGEQFFGPGTRLTVL.

The V and J genes are TRBV7-8 and TRBJ2-3, with 8 bases identical to TRBD2. With 1 base clipped from V and 5 bases from J, the junction kept 8 bases outside the gene matches. Looked up from germline, CDR1 is SGHVS and CDR2 is FQNEAQ. This CDR3 comprises 16 residues. CDR3 in amino acids: CASSLGAGRAQDTQYF. For the CDR3, the DNA is TGTGCCAGCAGCTTAGGCGCCGGGAGGGCCCAAGATACGCAGTATTTT. Full variable domain (outside the CDR3, taken from reference TRBV7-8 and TRBJ2-3): GAGVSQSPRYKVAKRGQDVALRCDPISGHVSLFWYQQALGQGPEFLTYFQNEAQLDKSGLPSDRFFAERPEGSVSTLKIQRTQQEDSAVYLCASSLGAGRAQDTQYFGPGTRLTVL.